Described below is a single TCR beta chain sequence and its context. What it binds is unknown. TCRdb itself ran the 5' RACE reads through MiXCR, one entry per CDR3 protein. The table records hundreds of thousands of distinct CDR3 sequences, approximately 24% of them present only once. The data originate from a study of identical twins. General study points: Conclusions leaned on cross-sectional statistical analysis and did not track the same donors over time.

Germline-derived CDR1 and CDR2 are GTSNPN and SVGIG (reference sequence). With 0 bases removed from V and 2 bases from J, the gap between germline ends came to 10 bases. This CDR3 has 14 residues. The sample was also reused in another study, on T cells expressing NK-cell markers. This second report adds: Among several donors, these clonotypes also ranked first in the CD3+CD56-NKG2C+ fraction.

The sequencing sample was made of CD4+ T cells sorted from blood. This clonotype originated in a woman younger than 35 in good health. The chain has TRBV30 and TRBJ2-5, with D possibly TRBD1 on 5 matching bases. CDR3 sequence: CAWSVSRDQETQYF. CDR3 nucleotides: TGTGCCTGGAGTGTAAGCAGGGATCAAGAGACCCAGTACTTC.